What follows are 3 T cell receptor beta chains derived from one specimen sequenced in a study of cytomegalovirus exposure and HLA in healthy donors. 60 Vbeta and 13 Jbeta primers were used in PCR. Sequencing was performed with immunoSEQ multiplex PCR; in TCRdb, only in-frame clones are kept and a portion is missing. In the table there are approximately 190,000 clones, 75% to 90% of which are singletons. The specimen was PBMCs. These receptors originate from a man in his forties in good health and CMV-seropositive.

The rearrangement links TRBV10-3 to TRBJ2-1; 10 bases fit TRBD2. Trimming removed 5 bases from V and 9 bases from J; junction bases left unmatched: 10. The CDR3 has 15 amino acids. The germline CDR1 and CDR2 sequences are ENHRY and SYGVKD. CDR3 amino acids: CAISTSGGAGGEQFF. CDR3 bases: TGTGCCATCAGTACAAGCGGGGGGGCCGGAGGTGAGCAGTTCTTC.

The chain carries TRBV9 and TRBJ1-2, with D possibly TRBD1 on 6 matching bases. The CDR3 is made up of 17 amino acids. The V and J ends lost 0 bases and 6 bases respectively, with 21 bases between them. Germline CDR1 SGDLS, CDR2 YYNGEE. The DNA of the CDR3 is TGTGCCAGCAGCGTAGAGAACCTCGACAGGCCGAGCGATGGCTACACCTTC. Translating gives CASSVENLDRPSDGYTF.

The chain links TRBV10-3 to TRBJ2-3; 7 positions match TRBD1. This CDR3 region has 15 residues. With 3 bases clipped from V and 2 bases from J, the junction kept 5 bases outside the gene matches. CDR1 ENHRY and CDR2 SYGVKD come from the germline V gene. CDR3 in amino acids: CAISDGTATTDTQYF. Written as DNA, the CDR3 is TGTGCCATCAGTGATGGGACAGCCACCACAGATACGCAGTATTTT.